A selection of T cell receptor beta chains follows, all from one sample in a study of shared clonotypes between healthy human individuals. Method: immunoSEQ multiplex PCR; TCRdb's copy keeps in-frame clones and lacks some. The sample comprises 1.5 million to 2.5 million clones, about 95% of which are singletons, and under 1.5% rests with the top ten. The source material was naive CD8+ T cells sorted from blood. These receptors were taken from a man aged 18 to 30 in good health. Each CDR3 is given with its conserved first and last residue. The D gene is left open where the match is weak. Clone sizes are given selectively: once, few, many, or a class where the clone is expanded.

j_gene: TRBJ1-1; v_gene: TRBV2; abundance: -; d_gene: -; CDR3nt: TGTGCCAGCAATGGACGAATGAACACTGAAGCTTTCTTT; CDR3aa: CASNGRMNTEAFF
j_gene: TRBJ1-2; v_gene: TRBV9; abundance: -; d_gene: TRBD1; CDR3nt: TGTGCCAGCAGCGTGGGACAGGGGGCAGGGTATGGCTACACCTTC; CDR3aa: CASSVGQGAGYGYTF
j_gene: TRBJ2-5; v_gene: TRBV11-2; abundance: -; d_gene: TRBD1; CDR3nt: TGTGCCAGCAGCTTTTGGGGACAGGACCAAGAGACCCAGTACTTC; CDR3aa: CASSFWGQDQETQYF
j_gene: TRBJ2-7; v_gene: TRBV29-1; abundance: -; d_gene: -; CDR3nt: TGCAGCGTCCAAGGGCCCGAGTCCGCCGAGCAGTACTTC; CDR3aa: CSVQGPESAEQYF
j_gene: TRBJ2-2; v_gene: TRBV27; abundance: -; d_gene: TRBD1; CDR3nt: TGTGCCAGCAGTTCACTGGACAGGGGGAACACCGGGGAGCTGTTTTTT; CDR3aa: CASSSLDRGNTGELFF
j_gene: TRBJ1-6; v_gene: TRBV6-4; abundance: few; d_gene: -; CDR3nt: TGTGCCAGCAGTGAAGACAGTGGCTATAATTCACCCCTCCACTTT; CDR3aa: CASSEDSGYNSPLHF
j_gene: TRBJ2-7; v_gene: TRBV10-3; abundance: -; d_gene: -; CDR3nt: TGTGCCATCAGTCCCAGGACAGGGACTAGACCCTACGAGCAGTACTTC; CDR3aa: CAISPRTGTRPYEQYF
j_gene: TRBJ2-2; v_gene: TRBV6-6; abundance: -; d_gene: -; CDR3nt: TGTGCCAGCAGTTACCTGTTGGGACGGAACACCGGGGAGCTGTTTTTT; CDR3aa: CASSYLLGRNTGELFF
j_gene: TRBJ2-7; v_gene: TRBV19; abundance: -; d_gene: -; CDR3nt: TGTGCCAGTAGTATTGATGTCGAGAGCTCCTACGAGCAGTACTTC; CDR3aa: CASSIDVESSYEQYF
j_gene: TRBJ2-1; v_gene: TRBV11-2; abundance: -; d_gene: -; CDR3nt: TGTGCCAGCAGCTTAGGAGGTGAGCAGTTCTTC; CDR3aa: CASSLGGEQFF
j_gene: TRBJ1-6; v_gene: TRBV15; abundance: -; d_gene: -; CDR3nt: TGTGCCACCAGCAGGGATGGGTTGGCAGTTCTAAATTCACCCCTCCACTTT; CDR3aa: CATSRDGLAVLNSPLHF
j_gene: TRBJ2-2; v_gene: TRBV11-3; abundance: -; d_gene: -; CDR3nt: TGTGCCAGCAGCTTATCGGACGCAGGCACCGGGGAGCTGTTTTTT; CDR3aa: CASSLSDAGTGELFF
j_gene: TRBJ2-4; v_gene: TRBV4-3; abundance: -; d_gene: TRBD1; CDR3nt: TGCGCCAGCAGCCAGCAGACAGGGGCCAAAAACATTCAGTACTTC; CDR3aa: CASSQQTGAKNIQYF
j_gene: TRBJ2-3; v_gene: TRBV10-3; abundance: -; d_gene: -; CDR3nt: TGTGCCATCAGTGTGGGTGAGGGGGGCACAGATACGCAGTATTTT; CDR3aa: CAISVGEGGTDTQYF
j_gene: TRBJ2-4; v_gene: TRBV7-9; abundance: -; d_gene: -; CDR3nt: TGTGCCAGCAGCTCAATTGGGGGGCAAGCCAAAAACATTCAGTACTTC; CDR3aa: CASSSIGGQAKNIQYF
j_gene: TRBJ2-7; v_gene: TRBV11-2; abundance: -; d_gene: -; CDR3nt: TGTGCCAGCAGTCCTAACTACGAGCAGTACTTC; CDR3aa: CASSPNYEQYF
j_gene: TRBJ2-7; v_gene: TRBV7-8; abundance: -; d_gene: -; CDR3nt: TGTGCCAGCAGCCCCGGCTATACCTACGAGCAGTACTTC; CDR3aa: CASSPGYTYEQYF
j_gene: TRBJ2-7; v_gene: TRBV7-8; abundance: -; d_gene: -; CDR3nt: TGTGCCAGCAGCTTAGAGGGGGTCGGGGCAGGTTCCTACGAGCAGTACTTC; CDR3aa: CASSLEGVGAGSYEQYF
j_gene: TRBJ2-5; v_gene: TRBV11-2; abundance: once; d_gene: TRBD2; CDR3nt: TGTGCCAGCAGCCGGACTAGCGGGAGAAGAGAGACCCAGTACTTC; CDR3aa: CASSRTSGRRETQYF
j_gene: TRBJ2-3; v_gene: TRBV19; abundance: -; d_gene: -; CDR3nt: TGTGCCAGTAGTCTGCTTAGCACAGATACGCAGTATTTT; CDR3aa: CASSLLSTDTQYF
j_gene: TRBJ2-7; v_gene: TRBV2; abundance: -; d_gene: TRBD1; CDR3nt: TGTGCCAGCAGTGAAGGTGGGGGGACAGGGATCAGCGAGCAGTACTTC; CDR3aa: CASSEGGGTGISEQYF
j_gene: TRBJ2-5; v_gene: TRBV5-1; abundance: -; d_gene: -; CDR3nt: TGCGCCAGCAGCTTGGAGGTCCCCGAAGGGGAGACCCAGTACTTC; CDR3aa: CASSLEVPEGETQYF
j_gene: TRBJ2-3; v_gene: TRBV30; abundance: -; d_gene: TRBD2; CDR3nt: TGTGCCTGGGCCCTAGCGGCTAGCACAGATACGCAGTATTTT; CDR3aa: CAWALAASTDTQYF
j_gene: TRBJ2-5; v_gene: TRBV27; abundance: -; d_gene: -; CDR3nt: TGTGCCAGCAGTTTATCCCGCTACCAAGAGACCCAGTACTTC; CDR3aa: CASSLSRYQETQYF